The sequence of this T cell receptor beta chain was determined in a study of cytomegalovirus exposure and HLA in healthy donors. The wider study: Of all 400 or so donors who were genotyped, roughly 81% belonged to the Caucasian-associated ancestry cluster. General study findings and limits: In a later analysis, across HLA loci, associated TCR counts were highest for DRB1, lowest for HLA-C. Some V segments, TRBV6-2 and TRBV6-3 among them, were indistinguishable and were therefore excluded. Despite most TCR sequences being rare, some public TCRs occurred in many donors.

Per the germline V gene, CDR1 is WSHSY and CDR2 is SAAADI. The V end lost 3 bases, the J end lost 2 bases, and 9 bases lay between the germline ends. This CDR3 contains 14 residues. Concerning this clone itself: Its antigen is currently unknown.

The PCR employed 60 Vbeta primers together with 13 Jbeta primers. Using immunoSEQ multiplex PCR, the repertoire was profiled, and TCRdb retains in-frame clones only, with some absent. The repertoire holds 130,000 or so clones, with 81% as singletons. The chain recombines TRBV10-2 with TRBJ2-3; D remains unclear. The sequencing sample was made of PBMCs. The sequence was collected from a woman aged 40 to 50 in good health and CMV-seronegative. CDR3 bases: TGCGCCAGCAGTGACGGTGTACTCACAGATACGCAGTATTTT. The encoded protein is CASSDGVLTDTQYF.